The clone carrying this T cell receptor (beta chain) was counted between two and nine times. As yet, its antigen is unknown. V lost 4 bases, J lost 4 bases, and 5 bases stayed unmatched. Germline CDR1 is MNHNS and CDR2 is SASEGT. This CDR3 has 14 amino acids. The sample belongs to a study of response to subunit inactivated influenza vaccine. TCRdb independently ran MiXCR on the RT-PCR reads; one entry per CDR3 protein. The sample has approximately 530,000 distinct CDR3 sequences, around 13% seen once. Notes on the study in general: The authors proposed limited new T cell recruitment per seasonal influenza vaccination.

This receptor was taken from a man between 45 and 60 years old who received an inactivated influenza vaccine. The sample here was PBMCs from blood, taken more than 35 days after vaccination. The V call is TRBV6-1, the J call TRBJ1-2; the match to TRBD1 covers 8 bases. The CDR3 loop is CASSGDRKIYGYTF. CDR3 bases: TGTGCCAGCAGTGGGGACAGGAAGATCTATGGCTACACCTTC.